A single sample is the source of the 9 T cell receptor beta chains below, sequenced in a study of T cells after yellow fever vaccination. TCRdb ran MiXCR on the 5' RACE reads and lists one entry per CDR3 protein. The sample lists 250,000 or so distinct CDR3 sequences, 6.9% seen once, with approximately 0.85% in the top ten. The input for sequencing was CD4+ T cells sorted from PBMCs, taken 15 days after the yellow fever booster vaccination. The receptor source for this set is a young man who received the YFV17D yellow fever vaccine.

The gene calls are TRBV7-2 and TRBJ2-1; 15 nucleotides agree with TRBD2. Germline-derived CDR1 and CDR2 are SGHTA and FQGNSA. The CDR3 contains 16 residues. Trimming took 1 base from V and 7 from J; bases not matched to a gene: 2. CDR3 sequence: CASSLGTSGRVNEQFF. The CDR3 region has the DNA TGTGCCAGCAGCTTAGGGACTAGCGGGAGGGTAAATGAGCAGTTCTTC.

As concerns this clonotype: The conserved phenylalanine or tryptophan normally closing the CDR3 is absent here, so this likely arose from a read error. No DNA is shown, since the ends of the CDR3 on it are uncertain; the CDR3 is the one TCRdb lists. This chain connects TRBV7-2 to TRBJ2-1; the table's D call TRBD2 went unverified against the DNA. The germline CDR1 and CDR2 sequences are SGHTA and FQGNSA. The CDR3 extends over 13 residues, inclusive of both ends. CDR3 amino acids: CASSTGLAGGITT.

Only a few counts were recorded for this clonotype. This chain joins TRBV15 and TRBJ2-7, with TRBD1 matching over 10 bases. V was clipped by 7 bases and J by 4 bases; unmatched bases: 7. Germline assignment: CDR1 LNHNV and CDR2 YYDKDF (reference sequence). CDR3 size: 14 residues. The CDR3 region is CATKPTGGSYEQYF. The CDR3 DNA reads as TGTGCCACCAAACCGACAGGGGGCTCGTACGAGCAGTACTTC.

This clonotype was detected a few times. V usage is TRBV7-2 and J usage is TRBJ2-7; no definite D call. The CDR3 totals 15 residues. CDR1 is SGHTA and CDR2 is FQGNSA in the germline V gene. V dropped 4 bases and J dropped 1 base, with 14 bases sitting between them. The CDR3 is CASSSLERNSYEQYF. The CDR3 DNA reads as TGTGCCAGCAGCTCCCTGGAGCGAAATTCCTACGAGCAGTACTTC. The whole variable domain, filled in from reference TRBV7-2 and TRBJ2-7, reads GAGVSQSPSNKVTEKGKDVELRCDPISGHTALYWYRQSLGQGLEFLIYFQGNSAPDKSGLPSDRFSAERTGGSVSTLTIQRTQQEDSAVYLCASSSLERNSYEQYFGPGTRLTVT.

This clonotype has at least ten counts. CDR3 sequence: CASSRTILGLAVSSNFYEQYF. CDR3 nucleotide sequence: TGTGCCAGCAGCCGCACAATCCTTGGACTAGCCGTCTCTTCAAACTTCTACGAGCAGTACTTC. The chain is built from TRBV14 and TRBJ2-7; 8 nucleotides agree with TRBD2. J gave up 3 bases and V 4 bases, and 26 bases lay outside the gene matches. There are 21 residues in the CDR3. Germline V lookup: CDR1 SGHDN, CDR2 FVKESK.

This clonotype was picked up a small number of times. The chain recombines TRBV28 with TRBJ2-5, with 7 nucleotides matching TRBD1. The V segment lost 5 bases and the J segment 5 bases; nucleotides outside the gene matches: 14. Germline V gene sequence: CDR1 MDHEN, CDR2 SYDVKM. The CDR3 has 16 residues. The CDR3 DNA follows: TGTGCCAGCAGTGTGGTGACAGGGAGTGGGCGGGAGACCCAGTACTTC. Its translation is CASSVVTGSGRETQYF.

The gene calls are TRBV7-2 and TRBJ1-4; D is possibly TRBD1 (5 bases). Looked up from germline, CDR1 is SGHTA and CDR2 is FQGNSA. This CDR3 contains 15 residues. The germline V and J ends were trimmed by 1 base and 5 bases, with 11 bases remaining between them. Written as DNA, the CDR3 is TGTGCCAGCAGCTTAGGGGGGGGAATCAATGAAAAACTGTTTTTT. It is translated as CASSLGGGINEKLFF.

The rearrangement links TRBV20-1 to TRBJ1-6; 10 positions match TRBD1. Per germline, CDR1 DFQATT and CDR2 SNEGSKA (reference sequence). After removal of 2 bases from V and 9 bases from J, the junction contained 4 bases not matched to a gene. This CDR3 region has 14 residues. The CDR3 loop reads CSARQGTGVSPLHF. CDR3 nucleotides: TGCAGTGCTAGACAAGGGACAGGGGTTTCACCCCTCCACTTT.

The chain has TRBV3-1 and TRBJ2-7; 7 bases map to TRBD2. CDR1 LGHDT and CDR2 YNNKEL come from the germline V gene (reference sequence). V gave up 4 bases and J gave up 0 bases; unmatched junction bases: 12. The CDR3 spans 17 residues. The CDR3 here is CASSPRGSFGNSYEQYF. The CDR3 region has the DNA TGTGCCAGCAGCCCTCGCGGGAGCTTTGGAAACTCCTACGAGCAGTACTTC.